This T cell receptor (beta chain) was observed in a study of blood T cell repertoires in COVID-19. Background on the study: Acute-phase and convalescent COVID-19 samples originated in the United States, Italy and Spain. PBMCs, B-cell-depleted T cells, or T cells provided the cDNA or gDNA that made up the material.

Participants' own reports of clinical history determined their cohort assignment. Each recovered donor of Cohort 3 presented with two negative PCRs, clearance, or symptom resolution. This table comes from immunoSEQ multiplex PCR, and its TCRdb copy is limited to in-frame clones, with some not included. The table records around 160,000 clones, 80% of them present only once. Points on this clone: Other DNA sequences in this sample translate to the same CDR3.

Germline V gene sequence: CDR1 SGHRS, CDR2 YFSETQ. Trimming removed 4 bases from V and 1 base from J, with 14 bases in between. The length of the CDR3 is 15 residues. The source of this sequence is a man aged 35 to 55 who had recovered from COVID-19. V usage is TRBV5-1 and J usage is TRBJ1-2, with D hard to call. The sequenced material came from PBMCs or T cells enriched from blood (not recorded which). The CDR3 loop reads CASSRTGGINYGYTF. The CDR3 DNA is TGCGCCAGCAGCCGAACTGGAGGGATTAACTATGGCTACACCTTC.